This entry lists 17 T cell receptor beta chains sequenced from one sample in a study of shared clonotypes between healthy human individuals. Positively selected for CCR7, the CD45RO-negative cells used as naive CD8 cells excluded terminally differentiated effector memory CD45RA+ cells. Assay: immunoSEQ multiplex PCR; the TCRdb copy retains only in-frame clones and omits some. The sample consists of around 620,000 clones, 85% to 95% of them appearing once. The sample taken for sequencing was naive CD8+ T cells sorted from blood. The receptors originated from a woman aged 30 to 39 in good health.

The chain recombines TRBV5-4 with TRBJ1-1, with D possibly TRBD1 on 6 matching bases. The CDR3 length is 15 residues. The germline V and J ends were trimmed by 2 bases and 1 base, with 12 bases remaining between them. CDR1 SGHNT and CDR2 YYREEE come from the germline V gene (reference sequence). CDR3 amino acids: CASSFWTVKNTEAFF. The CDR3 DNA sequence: TGTGCCAGCAGCTTCTGGACAGTCAAGAACACTGAAGCTTTCTTT.

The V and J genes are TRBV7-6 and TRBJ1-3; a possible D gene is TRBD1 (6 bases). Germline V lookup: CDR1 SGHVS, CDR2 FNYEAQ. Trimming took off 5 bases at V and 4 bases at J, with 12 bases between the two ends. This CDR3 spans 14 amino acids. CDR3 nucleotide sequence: TGTGCCAGCAGCAGCAGGGGTGCCGGAAACACCATATATTTT. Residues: CASSSRGAGNTIYF.

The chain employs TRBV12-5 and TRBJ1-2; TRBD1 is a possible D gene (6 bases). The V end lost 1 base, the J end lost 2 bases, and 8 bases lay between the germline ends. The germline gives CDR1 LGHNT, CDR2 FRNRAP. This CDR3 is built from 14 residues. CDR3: CASGLATGNYGYTF. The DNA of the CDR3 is TGTGCTAGTGGTTTGGCTACAGGGAACTATGGCTACACCTTC.

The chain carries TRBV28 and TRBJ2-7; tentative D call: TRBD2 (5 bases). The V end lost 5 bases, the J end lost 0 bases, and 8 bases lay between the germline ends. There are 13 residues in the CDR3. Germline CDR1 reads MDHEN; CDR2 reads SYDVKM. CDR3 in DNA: TGTGCCAGCAGTGTGGGGAGCTCCTACGAGCAGTACTTC. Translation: CASSVGSSYEQYF.

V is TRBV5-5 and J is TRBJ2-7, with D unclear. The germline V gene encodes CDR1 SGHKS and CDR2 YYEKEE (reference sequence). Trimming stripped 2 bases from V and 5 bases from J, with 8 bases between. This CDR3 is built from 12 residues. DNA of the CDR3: TGTGCCAGCAGCTTTGGCAGGCACGAGCAGTACTTC. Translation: CASSFGRHEQYF.

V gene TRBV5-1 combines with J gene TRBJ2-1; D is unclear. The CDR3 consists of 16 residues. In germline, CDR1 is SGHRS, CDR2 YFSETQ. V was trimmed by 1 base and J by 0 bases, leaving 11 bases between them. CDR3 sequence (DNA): TGCGCCAGCAGCTTGTCTGTGGGTAGCTCCTACAATGAGCAGTTCTTC. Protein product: CASSLSVGSSYNEQFF.

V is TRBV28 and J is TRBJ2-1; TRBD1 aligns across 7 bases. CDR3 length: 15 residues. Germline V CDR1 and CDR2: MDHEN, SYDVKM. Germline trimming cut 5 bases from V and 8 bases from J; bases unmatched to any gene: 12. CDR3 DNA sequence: TGTGCCAGCAGTCCCCGGGACAGCGAGTGGGATGAGCAGTTCTTC. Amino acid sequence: CASSPRDSEWDEQFF.

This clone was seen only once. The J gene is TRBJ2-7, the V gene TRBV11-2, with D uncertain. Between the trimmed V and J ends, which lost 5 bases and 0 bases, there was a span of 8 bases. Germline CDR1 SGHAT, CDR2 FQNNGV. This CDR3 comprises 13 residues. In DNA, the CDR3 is TGTGCCAGCAGCCTTTACGACTCCTACGAGCAGTACTTC. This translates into CASSLYDSYEQYF.

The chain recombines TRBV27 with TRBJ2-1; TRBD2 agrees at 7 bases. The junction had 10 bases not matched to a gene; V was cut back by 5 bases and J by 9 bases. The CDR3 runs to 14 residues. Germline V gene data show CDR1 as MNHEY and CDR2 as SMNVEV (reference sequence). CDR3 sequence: CASSTSAGQSEQFF. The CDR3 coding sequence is TGTGCCAGCAGTACTAGCGCCGGGCAGAGTGAGCAGTTCTTC.

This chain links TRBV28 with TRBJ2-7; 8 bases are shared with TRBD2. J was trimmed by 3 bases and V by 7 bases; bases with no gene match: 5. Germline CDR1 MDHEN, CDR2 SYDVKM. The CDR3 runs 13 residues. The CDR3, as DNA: TGTGCCAGCAAAAAGCGGGAGTACTACGAGCAGTACTTC. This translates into CASKKREYYEQYF.

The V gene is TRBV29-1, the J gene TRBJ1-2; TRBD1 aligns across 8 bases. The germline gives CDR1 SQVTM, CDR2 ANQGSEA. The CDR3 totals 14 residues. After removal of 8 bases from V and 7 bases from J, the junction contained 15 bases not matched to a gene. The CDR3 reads CSYATGAEYGGYTF. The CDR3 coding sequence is TGCAGCTATGCGACAGGGGCGGAATATGGTGGCTACACCTTC. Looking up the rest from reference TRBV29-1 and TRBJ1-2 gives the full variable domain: SAVISQKPSRDICQRGTSLTIQCQVDSQVTMMFWYRQQPGQSLTLIATANQGSEATYESGFVIDKFPISRPNLTFSTLTVSNMSPEDSSIYLCSYATGAEYGGYTFGSGTRLTVV.

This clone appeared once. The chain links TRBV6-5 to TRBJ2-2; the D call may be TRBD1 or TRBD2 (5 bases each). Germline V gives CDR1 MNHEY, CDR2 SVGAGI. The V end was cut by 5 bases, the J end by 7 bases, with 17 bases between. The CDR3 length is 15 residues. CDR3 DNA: TGTGCCAGCAGTACCTACAGGATGGGGGACGGGGAGCTGTTTTTT. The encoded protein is CASSTYRMGDGELFF.

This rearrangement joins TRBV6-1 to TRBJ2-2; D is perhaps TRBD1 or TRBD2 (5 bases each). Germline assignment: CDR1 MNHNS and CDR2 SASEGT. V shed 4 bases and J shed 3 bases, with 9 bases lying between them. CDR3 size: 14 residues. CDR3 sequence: CASSAGTYTGELFF. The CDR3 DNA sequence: TGTGCCAGCAGTGCAGGGACCTACACCGGGGAGCTGTTTTTT.

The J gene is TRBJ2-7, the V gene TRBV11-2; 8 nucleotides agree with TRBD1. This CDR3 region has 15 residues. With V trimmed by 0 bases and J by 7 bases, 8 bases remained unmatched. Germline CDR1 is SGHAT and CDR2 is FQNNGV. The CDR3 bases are TGTGCCAGCAGCTTAGAGGCAGGGGGCGCGTGGGAGCAGTACTTC. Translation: CASSLEAGGAWEQYF.

As DNA, the CDR3 is TGTGCCAGCAGCTTATATGCCCAGCAGAATGAAAAACTGTTTTTT. Translating gives CASSLYAQQNEKLFF. The V gene is TRBV7-9, the J gene TRBJ1-4, with no clear D. Trimming pared 2 bases from V and 5 bases from J, leaving 12 bases between. The germline CDR1 and CDR2 sequences are SEHNR and FQNEAQ (reference sequence). The length of the CDR3 is 15 residues. Complete variable domain (other parts from reference TRBV7-9 and TRBJ1-4): DTGVSQNPRHKITKRGQNVTFRCDPISEHNRLYWYRQTLGQGPEFLTYFQNEAQLEKSRLLSDRFSAERPKGSFSTLEIQRTEQGDSAMYLCASSLYAQQNEKLFFGSGTQLSVL.

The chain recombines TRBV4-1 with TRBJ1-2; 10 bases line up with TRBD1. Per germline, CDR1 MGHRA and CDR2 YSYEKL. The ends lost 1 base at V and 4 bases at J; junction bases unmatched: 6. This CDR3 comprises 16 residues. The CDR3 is CASSQGKTGGFYGYTF. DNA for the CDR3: TGCGCCAGCAGCCAAGGGAAGACAGGGGGCTTCTATGGCTACACCTTC.

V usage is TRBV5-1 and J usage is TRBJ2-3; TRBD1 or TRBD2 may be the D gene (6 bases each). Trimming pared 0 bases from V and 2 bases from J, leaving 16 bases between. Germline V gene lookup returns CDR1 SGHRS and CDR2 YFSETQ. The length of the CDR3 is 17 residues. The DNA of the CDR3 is TGCGCCAGCAGCTTGGATGAGGCAGGGGACTCCACAGATACGCAGTATTTT. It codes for CASSLDEAGDSTDTQYF.